This is a list of T cell receptor beta chains from one sample in a study of blood T cell repertoires in COVID-19. Profiling relied on immunoSEQ multiplex PCR, and the TCRdb table lists in-frame clones only, not all of them. This table holds 200,000 to 250,000 clones, roughly 85% found once. The sample consisted of peripheral blood. These receptors were obtained from a man in his late teens or twenties with active or convalescent COVID-19. CDR3s include the opening cysteine and the closing phenylalanine or tryptophan. The D gene is left open where the match is weak. Size tells how often a clone was seen (once, few, many) or the class of an expanded clone, and some rows leave it out.

clone_size: .
d_call: .
j_call: TRBJ2-1
v_call: TRBV30
cdr3_nt: TGTGCCTGGAGTGGGGCAGGGAAGGCTTATTTGTATGAGCAGTTCTTC
cdr3_aa: CAWSGAGKAYLYEQFF

clone_size: once
d_call: .
j_call: TRBJ2-5
v_call: TRBV4-3
cdr3_nt: TGCGCCAGCAGCCAAGATCAAGGAGTGGCGACCCAGTACTTC
cdr3_aa: CASSQDQGVATQYF

clone_size: .
d_call: .
j_call: TRBJ2-1
v_call: TRBV18
cdr3_nt: TGTGCCAGCTCACGAGGTAATGAGCAGTTCTTC
cdr3_aa: CASSRGNEQFF

clone_size: few
d_call: .
j_call: TRBJ1-1
v_call: TRBV7-9
cdr3_nt: TGTGCCAGCAGCGGATCGCGGACAGTTTTCGCTGAAGCTTTCTTT
cdr3_aa: CASSGSRTVFAEAFF

clone_size: .
d_call: TRBD1
j_call: TRBJ1-5
v_call: TRBV30
cdr3_nt: TGTGCCTGGAACATGGACAGGGCTCAGCCCCAGCATTTT
cdr3_aa: CAWNMDRAQPQHF

clone_size: .
d_call: TRBD2
j_call: TRBJ2-2
v_call: TRBV29-1
cdr3_nt: TGCAGCGCCCGACTAGCGGGGTACACCGGGGAGCTGTTTTTT
cdr3_aa: CSARLAGYTGELFF

clone_size: .
d_call: .
j_call: TRBJ2-7
v_call: TRBV10-3
cdr3_nt: TGTGCCATCAGTGATGACGGCGGCTCGGGAGAGCAGTACTTC
cdr3_aa: CAISDDGGSGEQYF

clone_size: .
d_call: TRBD1
j_call: TRBJ1-5
v_call: TRBV7-2
cdr3_nt: TGTGCCAGCAGCTTAGAAACAGGGGGCCTTAGCAATCAGCCCCAGCATTTT
cdr3_aa: CASSLETGGLSNQPQHF

clone_size: .
d_call: TRBD1
j_call: TRBJ2-7
v_call: TRBV28
cdr3_nt: TGTGCCAGCAGTTTATCAGGGGGCGCGGTCCACGAGCAGTACTTC
cdr3_aa: CASSLSGGAVHEQYF

clone_size: .
d_call: TRBD2
j_call: TRBJ2-1
v_call: TRBV7-2
cdr3_nt: TGTGCCAGCAGCTTAAGACTAGCGGGAGTGAGGAATGAGCAGTTCTTC
cdr3_aa: CASSLRLAGVRNEQFF

clone_size: once
d_call: .
j_call: TRBJ2-7
v_call: TRBV9
cdr3_nt: TGTGCCAGCAGCGTAGCCCAGGGGAGCTCCTACGAGCAGTACTTC
cdr3_aa: CASSVAQGSSYEQYF

clone_size: .
d_call: .
j_call: TRBJ2-1
v_call: TRBV10-3
cdr3_nt: TGTGCCAGCAGGACAGACTACAATGAGCAGTTCTTC
cdr3_aa: CASRTDYNEQFF

clone_size: .
d_call: TRBD1
j_call: TRBJ1-2
v_call: TRBV30
cdr3_nt: TGTGCCTGGAGTGTTTGGACAGGGAATGGGGGCTACACCTTC
cdr3_aa: CAWSVWTGNGGYTF

clone_size: .
d_call: .
j_call: TRBJ1-5
v_call: TRBV7-8
cdr3_nt: TGTGCCAGCACCTTAGGGGCAGGGGATCAGCCCCAGCATTTT
cdr3_aa: CASTLGAGDQPQHF

clone_size: .
d_call: .
j_call: TRBJ1-6
v_call: TRBV6-5
cdr3_nt: TGTGCCAGCATGAGGGTTAGTAATTCACCCCTCCACTTT
cdr3_aa: CASMRVSNSPLHF

clone_size: .
d_call: .
j_call: TRBJ1-5
v_call: TRBV27
cdr3_nt: TGTGCCAGCAGTTTATATACAGGGTCGGATCAGCCCCAGCATTTT
cdr3_aa: CASSLYTGSDQPQHF

clone_size: .
d_call: .
j_call: TRBJ1-5
v_call: TRBV6-2/TRBV6-3
cdr3_nt: TGTGCCAGCAGTCCCGAGCGGGGAACTAGCCAAAACCAGCCCCAGCATTTT
cdr3_aa: CASSPERGTSQNQPQHF

clone_size: once
d_call: .
j_call: TRBJ1-4
v_call: TRBV10-3
cdr3_nt: TGTGCCATCAGTTCTCCGGGTTTCAATGAAAAACTGTTTTTT
cdr3_aa: CAISSPGFNEKLFF

clone_size: few
d_call: TRBD1
j_call: TRBJ1-5
v_call: TRBV11-1
cdr3_nt: TGTGCCAGCAGCTTGGACAGGGACCAGCCCCAGCATTTT
cdr3_aa: CASSLDRDQPQHF

clone_size: few
d_call: .
j_call: TRBJ2-7
v_call: TRBV28
cdr3_nt: TGTGCCAGTAGCGAATACCAGACCTACGAGCAGTACTTC
cdr3_aa: CASSEYQTYEQYF

clone_size: .
d_call: .
j_call: TRBJ2-7
v_call: TRBV18
cdr3_nt: TGTGCCAGCTCAAGGGACTTTTACGAGCAGTACTTC
cdr3_aa: CASSRDFYEQYF

clone_size: .
d_call: TRBD2
j_call: TRBJ2-7
v_call: TRBV5-1
cdr3_nt: TGCGCCAGCAGCGTTCTAGCGGGGGGTTACGAGCAGTACTTC
cdr3_aa: CASSVLAGGYEQYF

clone_size: few
d_call: .
j_call: TRBJ1-1
v_call: TRBV9
cdr3_nt: TGTGCCGGGTCGGAGGGGCTGAACACTGAAGCTTTCTTT
cdr3_aa: CAGSEGLNTEAFF

clone_size: .
d_call: .
j_call: TRBJ2-2
v_call: TRBV19
cdr3_nt: TGTGCCAGTAGTGAACGACGGAAGGAGAGAACCGGGGAGCTGTTTTTT
cdr3_aa: CASSERRKERTGELFF

clone_size: .
d_call: .
j_call: TRBJ1-2
v_call: TRBV5-1
cdr3_nt: TGCGCCAGCAGCCCATCCTACAGGGACGGCTACACCTTC
cdr3_aa: CASSPSYRDGYTF

clone_size: .
d_call: TRBD2
j_call: TRBJ2-7
v_call: TRBV4-3
cdr3_nt: TGCGCCAGCAGCAGATCCCGCGGGGGTTCCAACGCCTACGAGCAGTACTTC
cdr3_aa: CASSRSRGGSNAYEQYF

clone_size: .
d_call: .
j_call: TRBJ1-1
v_call: TRBV14
cdr3_nt: TGTGCCAGCAGCCAACTGTCTCCTGGGCACACTGAAGCTTTCTTT
cdr3_aa: CASSQLSPGHTEAFF

clone_size: .
d_call: .
j_call: TRBJ1-1
v_call: TRBV3-1/TRBV3-2
cdr3_nt: TGTGCCAGCCGTCTGATGGGCAGAGACACTGAAGCTTTCTTT
cdr3_aa: CASRLMGRDTEAFF

clone_size: .
d_call: .
j_call: TRBJ1-6
v_call: TRBV6-5
cdr3_nt: TGTGCCAGCAGTAAAACAGGACCCTATAATTCACCCCTCCACTTT
cdr3_aa: CASSKTGPYNSPLHF

clone_size: .
d_call: .
j_call: TRBJ2-2
v_call: TRBV7-8
cdr3_nt: TGTGCCAGCAGCGTCACTTCACAGGGTCCCACCGGGGAGCTGTTTTTT
cdr3_aa: CASSVTSQGPTGELFF

clone_size: .
d_call: .
j_call: TRBJ2-3
v_call: TRBV4-1
cdr3_nt: TGCGCCAGCAGCCCCCCCCTCCGGGAAGATACGCAGTATTTT
cdr3_aa: CASSPPLREDTQYF

clone_size: .
d_call: .
j_call: TRBJ2-5
v_call: TRBV14
cdr3_nt: TGTGCCAGCAGCCAGGGGGCTAGCGGACTACAAGAGACCCAGTACTTC
cdr3_aa: CASSQGASGLQETQYF

clone_size: .
d_call: .
j_call: TRBJ2-7
v_call: TRBV19
cdr3_nt: TGTGCCAGTAGTATAGGAGAGGGCTACAGGGCCTACGAGCAGTACTTC
cdr3_aa: CASSIGEGYRAYEQYF

clone_size: .
d_call: TRBD1
j_call: TRBJ2-7
v_call: TRBV5-1
cdr3_nt: TGCGCCAGCAGCGCAGAGACAGGGAACTACGAGCAGTACTTC
cdr3_aa: CASSAETGNYEQYF

clone_size: .
d_call: .
j_call: TRBJ1-5
v_call: TRBV2
cdr3_nt: TGTGCCAGCAGTGAAGAAGAGGGGCGGGGGCGAATGCAACAGCCCCAGCATTTT
cdr3_aa: CASSEEEGRGRMQQPQHF

clone_size: few
d_call: .
j_call: TRBJ1-3
v_call: TRBV7-3
cdr3_nt: TGTGCCAGCAGCTTACCCCGGAAGGGGCGCGGAAACACCATATATTTT
cdr3_aa: CASSLPRKGRGNTIYF

clone_size: .
d_call: .
j_call: TRBJ2-1
v_call: TRBV28
cdr3_nt: TGTGCCAGCGGGGAGAACAATGAGCAGTTCTTC
cdr3_aa: CASGENNEQFF

clone_size: .
d_call: TRBD1
j_call: TRBJ2-1
v_call: TRBV7-6
cdr3_nt: TGTGCCAGCAGCTTATGGGGACAGGGGGCCTCCTACAATGAGCAGTTCTTC
cdr3_aa: CASSLWGQGASYNEQFF

clone_size: .
d_call: TRBD1
j_call: TRBJ2-1
v_call: TRBV10-3
cdr3_nt: TGTGCCATCAGTGACCCGGGACAGATCTCCTACAATGAGCAGTTCTTC
cdr3_aa: CAISDPGQISYNEQFF

clone_size: .
d_call: TRBD1
j_call: TRBJ2-4
v_call: TRBV7-9
cdr3_nt: TGTGCCAGCAGCCCTTGGACAGGGAAGATCAAAAACATTCAGTACTTC
cdr3_aa: CASSPWTGKIKNIQYF

clone_size: once
d_call: .
j_call: TRBJ2-3
v_call: TRBV12-3/TRBV12-4
cdr3_nt: TGTGCCAGCACAAAGAGAGGCACAGATACGCAGTATTTT
cdr3_aa: CASTKRGTDTQYF

clone_size: .
d_call: TRBD1
j_call: TRBJ2-6
v_call: TRBV7-6
cdr3_nt: TGTGCCAGCAGTCCAGTGAGGGGGACAGCCGGGGCCAACGTCCTGACTTTC
cdr3_aa: CASSPVRGTAGANVLTF

clone_size: .
d_call: TRBD1
j_call: TRBJ1-6
v_call: TRBV6-5
cdr3_nt: TGTGCCAGCAGGACGGGACAGGGAGTTTCACCCCTCCACTTT
cdr3_aa: CASRTGQGVSPLHF

clone_size: once
d_call: TRBD2
j_call: TRBJ2-2
v_call: TRBV9
cdr3_nt: TGTGCCAGCAGCGGGCGGACTAGCGGGGCCGGGGAGCTGTTTTTT
cdr3_aa: CASSGRTSGAGELFF

clone_size: .
d_call: .
j_call: TRBJ1-2
v_call: TRBV30
cdr3_nt: TGTGCCTGGAGCAGGGGTGGCTATGGCTACACCTTC
cdr3_aa: CAWSRGGYGYTF